This T cell receptor beta chain was found in a study of OX40 agonist ivuxolimab in advanced cancers. For the study at large: Ivuxolimab, which patients received intravenously every 2 weeks, was dosed at 0.01 to 10 mg/kg. Overall study results and limits: Low levels of normalized T-cell clonal expansion also appeared in some nonresponders.

This clone has only one observation. What it recognizes is unknown. Peripheral blood came from all dose cohorts at three timepoints. The method was immunoSEQ multiplex PCR; TCRdb's version includes in-frame clones alone and lacks a portion of them. The data show tens of thousands of clones, 83% seen once. Germline CDR1 is MNHEY and CDR2 is SVGAGI. V lost 7 bases, J lost 2 bases, and 8 bases stayed unmatched. The CDR3 extends over 15 amino acids. The clonotype originates from an adult with an advanced solid tumor such as melanoma, head and neck, liver or kidney cancer. This specimen was CD4+ or CD8+ T cells sorted from blood, taken in a trial of the OX40 agonist ivuxolimab. The chain links TRBV6-5 to TRBJ2-7; 10 nucleotides agree with TRBD1. CDR3 loop: CASKKDRGITYEQYF. In DNA form, the CDR3 reads TGTGCCAGCAAGAAGGACAGGGGGATCACCTACGAGCAGTACTTC.